This TCR beta chain was obtained from a study of shared clonotypes between healthy human individuals. Germline V CDR1 and CDR2: SGHNT, YYREEE (reference sequence). V was pared by 4 bases and J by 4 bases, with 12 bases between. CDR3 length: 13 residues. The data were produced by immunoSEQ multiplex PCR, yet TCRdb's version contains in-frame clones alone and is incomplete. The table records about 1.5 million clones, under 99% of them present only once. This chain uses TRBV5-4 with TRBJ2-7; D is perhaps TRBD2 (5 bases). Specimen: naive CD4+ T cells sorted from blood. Subset: CD45RA+ positively selected. This receptor was obtained from a man younger than 40 in good health. CDR3 DNA sequence: TGTGCCAGCAGCGGACGGAGGTTTTACGAGCAGTACTTC. Its translation: CASSGRRFYEQYF.